Below, 24 T cell receptor beta chains from the same sample are listed, as sequenced in a study of human T cells and chemical hapten exposure. TCRdb fed the RACE reads into MiXCR, producing one record per CDR3 protein. Altogether 99,000 or so distinct CDR3 sequences are present, around 34% being singletons, with the ten largest covering less than 3%. The time point is: patch test 3, about 24 weeks after DPC sensitization. The sample's treatment: therapeutic diphenylcyclopropenone sensitization with weekly scalp DPC. The specimen comprised whole blood, sampled in connection with sensitization to the hapten diphenylcyclopropenone (DPC). The receptors derive from a man aged 35 to 55 with alopecia areata. Some clones in this sample may be carry-over from other donors' samples.

The rearrangement joins TRBV21-1 to TRBJ2-7. TRBV21-1 represents a pseudogene. The length of the CDR3 is 13 residues. The CDR3 protein is CASSGQAGYEQYF. The CDR3 bases are TGTGCCAGCAGCGGGCAGGCCGGCTACGAGCAGTACTTC.

This chain links TRBV10-3 with TRBJ2-1; 8 nucleotides align to TRBD2. The V gene's germline CDR1 is ENHRY and CDR2 SYGVKD. The CDR3 length is 16 residues. Trimming took 8 bases from V and 9 from J; bases not matched to a gene: 18. The CDR3 nucleotides are TGTGCCATCTCCACTACCGGGACTAGAGAACAAAGTGAGCAGTTCTTC. It specifies CAISTTGTREQSEQFF.

The chain employs TRBV13 and TRBJ2-1; 10 nucleotides align to TRBD2. Losses at the gene ends were 5 bases for V and 3 bases for J; bases not matched to a gene: 4. The CDR3 loop spans 15 amino acids. Germline lookup yields CDR1 PRHDT and CDR2 FYEKMQ (reference sequence). The CDR3 DNA is TGTGCCAGCAGCGCGGGACTAGCGAACTACAATGAGCAGTTCTTC. Translated, it gives CASSAGLANYNEQFF.

This clonotype was seen just once. The rearrangement links TRBV20-1 to TRBJ1-3, with D uncertain. The CDR3 extends over 13 amino acids. Germline V lookup: CDR1 DFQATT, CDR2 SNEGSKA (reference sequence). The V end was cut by 6 bases, the J end by 3 bases, with 12 bases between. The CDR3 nucleotides are TGCAGTGCCCCGGCGGTGGGTGGAAACACCATATATTTT. It is translated as CSAPAVGGNTIYF.

Only a few counts were recorded for this clonotype. J is TRBJ1-5 and V is TRBV12-3 or TRBV12-4; no clear D gene. This CDR3 comprises 12 residues. V gave up 6 bases and J gave up 5 bases, with 8 bases separating them. CDR3 sequence: CASSQPYQPQHF. Here the CDR3 DNA reads TGTGCCAGCAGCCAACCCTATCAGCCCCAGCATTTT.

This clonotype was seen a few times. The chain combines TRBV7-2 with TRBJ2-3, with 14 nucleotides matching TRBD2. The germline CDR1 and CDR2 sequences are SGHTA and FQGNSA. This CDR3 has 16 amino acids. After removal of 5 bases from V and 4 bases from J, the junction contained 5 bases not matched to a gene. The CDR3 DNA is TGTGCCAGCAGCATATTGACTAGCGGGAGGGCAGATACGCAGTATTTT. Translating gives CASSILTSGRADTQYF.

The chain combines TRBV6-2 or TRBV6-3 with TRBJ2-3; 7 bases match TRBD1. The CDR3 runs to 15 residues. Germline V gives CDR1 MNHEY, CDR2 SVGEGT. The V segment lost 5 bases and the J segment 4 bases; nucleotides outside the gene matches: 9. The CDR3 DNA reads TGTGCCAGCAGTATGGGACAGATCATGGCAGATACGCAGTATTTT. Its translation: CASSMGQIMADTQYF.

V is TRBV3-1 and J is TRBJ1-1; D remains ambiguous. The CDR3 loop spans 13 amino acids. Germline CDR1 is LGHDT and CDR2 is YNNKEL (reference sequence). The V gene lost 3 bases and the J gene lost 4 bases, with 9 bases spanning the gap. This CDR3 reads CASSQLGPTEAFF. Here the CDR3 DNA reads TGTGCCAGCAGCCAGCTGGGCCCCACTGAAGCTTTCTTT.

The J gene is TRBJ1-5, the V gene TRBV6-5, with a tentative D call TRBD1 (6 bases). The V end lost 6 bases, the J end lost 4 bases, and 10 bases lay between the germline ends. In germline, CDR1 is MNHEY, CDR2 SVGAGI. This CDR3 comprises 13 residues. The CDR3 loop reads CASRDSENQPQHF. CDR3 DNA sequence: TGTGCCAGCAGGGACAGCGAAAATCAGCCCCAGCATTTT.

V and J are TRBV12-3 or TRBV12-4 and TRBJ2-5; 10 nucleotides align to TRBD2. Trimming took 3 bases from V and 4 from J; bases not matched to a gene: 14. The CDR3 covers 18 residues. The CDR3 here is CASSFLLLSGRGRETQYF. DNA for the CDR3: TGTGCCAGCAGTTTCCTCCTTCTCAGCGGGAGGGGGCGAGAGACCCAGTACTTC.

The J gene is TRBJ2-2, the V gene TRBV29-1; D gene uncertain. Germline CDR1 SQVTM, CDR2 ANQGSEA. The CDR3 is 12 residues long. The V end lost 5 bases, the J end lost 6 bases, and 10 bases lay between the germline ends. CDR3 nucleotides: TGCAGCGTTAAAATAGTCGCCGGGGAGCTGTTTTTT. It specifies CSVKIVAGELFF.

The genes are TRBV6-5 and TRBJ2-5, with TRBD2 matching over 7 bases. The germline CDR1 and CDR2 sequences are MNHEY and SVGAGI. This CDR3 region has 13 residues. V lost 5 bases and J lost 5; bases outside the gene matches: 5. The CDR3 region is CASSQGGAETQYF. The CDR3 DNA sequence: TGTGCCAGCAGTCAGGGAGGGGCGGAGACCCAGTACTTC.

This clonotype was seen a few times. The V and J genes are TRBV7-2 and TRBJ1-2, with D perhaps matching TRBD1 (5 bases). The CDR3 length is 15 residues. CDR1 is SGHTA, CDR2 FQGNSA, per germline. V shed 4 bases and J shed 2 bases, with 14 bases lying between them. For the CDR3, the DNA is TGTGCCAGCAGCTCCGGGGCAGGGCAAAACTATGGCTACACCTTC. This gives the protein CASSSGAGQNYGYTF.

The chain links TRBV7-2 to TRBJ2-2; D gene uncertain. This CDR3 comprises 14 residues. Germline CDR1 is SGHTA and CDR2 is FQGNSA. The V end lost 2 bases, the J end lost 6 bases, and 10 bases lay between the germline ends. The CDR3 loop is CASSLTAGSGELFF. DNA for the CDR3: TGTGCCAGCAGCTTAACCGCCGGGTCCGGGGAGCTGTTTTTT.

The chain joins TRBV20-1 to TRBJ2-1, with 11 bases fitting TRBD1. The germline V gene has CDR1 DFQATT and CDR2 SNEGSKA (reference sequence). Losses at the gene ends were 6 bases for V and 0 bases for J; bases not matched to a gene: 10. CDR3 size: 17 residues. The CDR3 protein is CSAPGQGGRFSYNEQFF. CDR3 DNA: TGCAGTGCCCCGGGACAGGGGGGTCGATTCTCCTACAATGAGCAGTTCTTC.

V gene TRBV14 combines with J gene TRBJ2-1, with 15 bases lining up with TRBD2. Losses at the gene ends were 3 bases for V and 1 base for J; bases not matched to a gene: 10. This CDR3 has 20 residues. Per germline, CDR1 SGHDN and CDR2 FVKESK. The chain's CDR3 is CASSQRGGLAGGWSYNEQFF. The DNA for the CDR3 is TGTGCCAGCAGCCAGAGAGGGGGACTAGCGGGAGGTTGGTCCTACAATGAGCAGTTCTTC.

This clonotype was seen more than once but under ten times. The chain combines TRBV7-6 with TRBJ2-3, with 8 bases lining up with TRBD1. The CDR3 runs to 14 residues. Trimming took 5 bases from V and 3 from J; bases not matched to a gene: 4. Germline loops: CDR1 SGHVS, CDR2 FNYEAQ. CDR3 DNA: TGTGCCAGCAGCCTTAGACAGGGGACAGATACGCAGTATTTT. This encodes CASSLRQGTDTQYF.

The chain uses TRBV4-2 and TRBJ2-4; D tentatively fits TRBD1 or TRBD2 (5 bases each). Germline V gene lookup returns CDR1 LGHNA and CDR2 YNFKEQ. The CDR3 contains 18 residues. Trimming left V 1 base short and J 2 bases short, with 18 bases between. The CDR3 is CASSQVGARVFTKNIQYF. CDR3 DNA: TGTGCCAGCAGCCAAGTCGGGGCTAGAGTTTTCACCAAAAACATTCAGTACTTC.

V gene TRBV12-5 combines with J gene TRBJ2-1; D call uncertain. V was pared by 2 bases and J by 10 bases, with 6 bases between. The CDR3 spans 11 residues. Germline loops: CDR1 LGHNT, CDR2 FRNRAP. CDR3 bases: TGTGCTAGTGGTTTGTTCGGAGAGCAGTTCTTC. Residues: CASGLFGEQFF.

V and J are TRBV11-2 and TRBJ2-1; unclear D gene. This CDR3 region has 12 residues. CDR1 is SGHAT, CDR2 FQNNGV, per germline. V lost 2 bases, J lost 3 bases, and 2 bases lay in between. CDR3 bases: TGTGCCAGCAGCTTAATCTACAATGAGCAGTTCTTC. Translating gives CASSLIYNEQFF.

This rearrangement joins TRBV3-1 to TRBJ2-2; D gene uncertain. Trimming pared 4 bases from V and 5 bases from J, leaving 5 bases between. The CDR3 has 12 residues. Germline V gives CDR1 LGHDT, CDR2 YNNKEL (reference sequence). CDR3 sequence (DNA): TGTGCCAGCAGCCTACGAACCGGGGAGCTGTTTTTT. This translates into CASSLRTGELFF. The full variable domain, in which reference TRBV3-1 and TRBJ2-2 provide the parts outside the CDR3, is DTAVSQTPKYLVTQMGNDKSIKCEQNLGHDTMYWYKQDSKKFLKIMFSYNNKELIINETVPNRFSPKSPDKAHLNLHINSLELGDSAVYFCASSLRTGELFFGEGSRLTVL.

V and J are TRBV9 and TRBJ2-3; TRBD2 matches at 10 bases. The CDR3 is 19 amino acids. Per the germline V gene, CDR1 is SGDLS and CDR2 is YYNGEE. Trimming took 1 base from V and 1 from J; bases not matched to a gene: 12. This CDR3 is CASSVTSGNRRAGTDTQYF. CDR3 nucleotides: TGTGCCAGCAGCGTAACTAGCGGGAACAGAAGAGCGGGCACAGATACGCAGTATTTT. The whole variable domain, remainder taken from reference TRBV9 and TRBJ2-3, is DSGVTQTPKHLITATGQRVTLRCSPRSGDLSVYWYQQSLDQGLQFLIQYYNGEERAKGNILERFSAQQFPDLHSELNLSSLELGDSALYFCASSVTSGNRRAGTDTQYFGPGTRLTVL.

The chain combines TRBV29-1 with TRBJ1-1; D might be TRBD1 (5 bases). CDR3 length: 13 amino acids. Germline CDR1 is SQVTM and CDR2 is ANQGSEA. V gave up 1 base and J gave up 5 bases, with 11 bases separating them. CDR3 amino acids: CSVEAGGKTEAFF. The CDR3 nucleotides read TGCAGCGTTGAAGCGGGGGGAAAAACTGAAGCTTTCTTT. The complete variable domain, with remaining parts taken from reference TRBV29-1 and TRBJ1-1, reads SAVISQKPSRDICQRGTSLTIQCQVDSQVTMMFWYRQQPGQSLTLIATANQGSEATYESGFVIDKFPISRPNLTFSTLTVSNMSPEDSSIYLCSVEAGGKTEAFFGQGTRLTVV.

The rearrangement joins TRBV4-3 to TRBJ1-2; 7 bases fit TRBD1. The CDR3 has 20 amino acids. With V trimmed by 0 bases and J by 0 bases, 16 bases remained unmatched. CDR1 LGHNA and CDR2 YSLEER come from the germline V gene. For the CDR3, the DNA is TGCGCCAGCAGCCAAGATAGTAAGGGGGCGGGAGTACGAGCTAACTATGGCTACACCTTC. Protein sequence: CASSQDSKGAGVRANYGYTF.